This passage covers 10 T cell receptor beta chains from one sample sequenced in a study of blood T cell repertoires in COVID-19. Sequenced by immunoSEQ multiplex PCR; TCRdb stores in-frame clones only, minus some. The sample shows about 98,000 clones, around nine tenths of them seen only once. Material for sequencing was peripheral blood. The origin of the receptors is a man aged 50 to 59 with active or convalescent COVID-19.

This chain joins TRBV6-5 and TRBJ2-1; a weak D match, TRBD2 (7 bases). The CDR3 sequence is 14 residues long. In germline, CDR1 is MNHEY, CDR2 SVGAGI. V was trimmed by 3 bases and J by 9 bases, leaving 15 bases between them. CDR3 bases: TGTGCCAGCAGTTATGGGAGGGGGTGGGGTGAGCAGTTCTTC. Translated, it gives CASSYGRGWGEQFF.

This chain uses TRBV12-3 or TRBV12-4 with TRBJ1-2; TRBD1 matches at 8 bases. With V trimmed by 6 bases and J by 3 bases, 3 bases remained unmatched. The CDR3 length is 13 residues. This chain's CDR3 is CASSKGQDYGYTF. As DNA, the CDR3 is TGTGCCAGCAGCAAGGGACAGGACTATGGCTACACCTTC.

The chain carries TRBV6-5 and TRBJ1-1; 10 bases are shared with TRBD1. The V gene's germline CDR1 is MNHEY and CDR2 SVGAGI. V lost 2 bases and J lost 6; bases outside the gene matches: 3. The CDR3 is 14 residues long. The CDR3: CASSYNGQGAEAFF. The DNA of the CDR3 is TGTGCCAGCAGTTACAACGGACAGGGGGCTGAAGCTTTCTTT.

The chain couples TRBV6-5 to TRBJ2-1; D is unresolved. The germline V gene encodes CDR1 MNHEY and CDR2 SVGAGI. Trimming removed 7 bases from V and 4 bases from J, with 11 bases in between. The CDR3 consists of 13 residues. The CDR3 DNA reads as TGTGCCAGCACCCCGGTGGAGTACAATGAGCAGTTCTTC. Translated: CASTPVEYNEQFF.

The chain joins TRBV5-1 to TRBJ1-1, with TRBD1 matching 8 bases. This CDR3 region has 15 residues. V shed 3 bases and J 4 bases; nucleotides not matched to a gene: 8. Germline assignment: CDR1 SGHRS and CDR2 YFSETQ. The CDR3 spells CASSYAGGSGTEAFF. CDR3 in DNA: TGCGCCAGCAGCTACGCAGGGGGCAGCGGCACTGAAGCTTTCTTT.

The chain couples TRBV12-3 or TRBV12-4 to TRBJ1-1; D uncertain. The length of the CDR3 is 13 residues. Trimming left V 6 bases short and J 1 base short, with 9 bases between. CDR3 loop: CASRIDTNTEAFF. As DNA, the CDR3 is TGTGCCAGCAGGATCGACACGAACACTGAAGCTTTCTTT.

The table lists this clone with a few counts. CDR3 in DNA: TGTGCCAGCAGCCGGACAGCTTACGAGCAGTACTTC. Its protein is CASSRTAYEQYF. The chain combines TRBV7-9 with TRBJ2-7, with D maybe TRBD1 (6 bases). The V gene's germline CDR1 is SEHNR and CDR2 FQNEAQ (reference sequence). V lost 5 bases to trimming and J lost 4 bases, with 9 bases between them. The CDR3 length is 12 residues.

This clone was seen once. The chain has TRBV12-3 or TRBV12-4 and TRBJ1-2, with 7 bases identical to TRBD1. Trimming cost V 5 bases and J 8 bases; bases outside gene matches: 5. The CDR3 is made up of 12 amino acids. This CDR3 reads CASSGDSGGYTF. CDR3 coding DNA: TGTGCCAGCAGTGGGGACAGCGGAGGCTACACCTTC.

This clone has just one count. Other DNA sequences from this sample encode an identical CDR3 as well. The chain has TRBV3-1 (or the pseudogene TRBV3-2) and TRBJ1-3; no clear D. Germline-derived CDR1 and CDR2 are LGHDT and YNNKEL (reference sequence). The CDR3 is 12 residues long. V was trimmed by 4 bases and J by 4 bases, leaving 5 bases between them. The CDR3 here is CASSPGGNTIYF. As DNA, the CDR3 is TGTGCCAGCAGCCCCGGGGGAAACACCATATATTTT.

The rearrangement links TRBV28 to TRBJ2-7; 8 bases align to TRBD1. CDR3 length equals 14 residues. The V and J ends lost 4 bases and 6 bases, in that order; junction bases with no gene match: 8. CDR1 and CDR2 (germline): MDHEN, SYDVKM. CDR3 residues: CASSSRTGLSEQYV. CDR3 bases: TGTGCCAGCAGTTCGAGGACAGGGCTGAGCGAGCAGTACGTC.